This section outlines one T cell receptor beta chain sequence together with its context. Its antigen is as yet unknown. This specimen comes from a study of monozygotic twins with inflammatory bowel disease. Broader study findings: With others, IBD patients shared fewer clonotypes than healthy twins did, especially with disease activity.

Germline CDR1 reads SEHNR; CDR2 reads FQNEAQ (reference sequence). This CDR3 comprises 15 residues. Total RNA was isolated from whole blood without T cell sorting. TCR libraries were prepared from 3,500 to 4,000 ng total RNA each. Reprocessing the 5' RACE reads, TCRdb reports a single entry for every CDR3 protein and omits DNA. This table holds over 110,000 distinct CDR3 sequences. The rearrangement links TRBV7-9 to TRBJ2-3; without DNA, the TCRdb call of TRBD2 cannot be checked. Sequenced sample: blood. The clonotype was recovered from a human donor with ulcerative colitis or Crohn's disease, or a healthy co-twin of an affected twin (not recorded which). CDR3 in amino acids: CASSPTREATDTQYF.